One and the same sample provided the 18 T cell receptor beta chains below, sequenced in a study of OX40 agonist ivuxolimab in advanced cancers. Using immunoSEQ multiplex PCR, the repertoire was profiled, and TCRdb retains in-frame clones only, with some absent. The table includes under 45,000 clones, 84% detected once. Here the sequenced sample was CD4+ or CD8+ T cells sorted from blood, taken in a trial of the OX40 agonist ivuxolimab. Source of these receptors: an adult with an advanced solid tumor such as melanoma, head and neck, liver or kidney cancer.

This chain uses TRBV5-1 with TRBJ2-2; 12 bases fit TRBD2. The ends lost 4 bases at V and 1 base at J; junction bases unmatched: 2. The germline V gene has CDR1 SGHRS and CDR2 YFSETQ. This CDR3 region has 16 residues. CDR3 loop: CASSPGLAGNTGELFF. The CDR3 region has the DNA TGCGCCAGCAGCCCGGGACTAGCGGGGAACACCGGGGAGCTGTTTTTT. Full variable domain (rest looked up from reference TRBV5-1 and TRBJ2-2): KAGVTQTPRYLIKTRGQQVTLSCSPISGHRSVSWYQQTPGQGLQFLFEYFSETQRNKGNFPGRFSGRQFSNSRSEMNVSTLELGDSALYLCASSPGLAGNTGELFFGEGSRLTVL.

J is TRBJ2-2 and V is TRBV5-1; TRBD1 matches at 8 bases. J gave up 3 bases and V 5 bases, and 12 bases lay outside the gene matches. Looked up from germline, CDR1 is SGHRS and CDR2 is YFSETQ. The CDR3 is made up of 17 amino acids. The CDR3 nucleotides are TGCGCCAGCAGTTCGCAGACTGACAGGGGATACACCGGGGAGCTGTTTTTT. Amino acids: CASSSQTDRGYTGELFF.

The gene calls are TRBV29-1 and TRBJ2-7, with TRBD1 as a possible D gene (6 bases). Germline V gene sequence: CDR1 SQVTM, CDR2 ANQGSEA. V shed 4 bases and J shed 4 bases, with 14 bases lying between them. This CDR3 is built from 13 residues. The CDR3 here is CSVGVGAPYEQYF. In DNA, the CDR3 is TGCAGCGTTGGAGTGGGGGCTCCATACGAGCAGTACTTC.

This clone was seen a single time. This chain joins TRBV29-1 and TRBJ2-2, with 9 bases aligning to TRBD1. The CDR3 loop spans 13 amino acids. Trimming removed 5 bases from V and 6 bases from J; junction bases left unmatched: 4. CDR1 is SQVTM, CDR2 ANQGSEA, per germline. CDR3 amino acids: CSVWGQGAGELFF. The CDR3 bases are TGCAGCGTTTGGGGACAGGGAGCCGGGGAGCTGTTTTTT.

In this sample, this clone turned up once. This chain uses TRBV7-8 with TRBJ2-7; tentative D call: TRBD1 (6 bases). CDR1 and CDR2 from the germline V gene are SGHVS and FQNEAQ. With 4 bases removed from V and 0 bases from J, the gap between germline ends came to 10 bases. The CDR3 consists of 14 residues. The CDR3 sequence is CASSWGQDSYEQYF. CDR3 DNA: TGTGCCAGCAGCTGGGGGCAGGACTCCTACGAGCAGTACTTC.

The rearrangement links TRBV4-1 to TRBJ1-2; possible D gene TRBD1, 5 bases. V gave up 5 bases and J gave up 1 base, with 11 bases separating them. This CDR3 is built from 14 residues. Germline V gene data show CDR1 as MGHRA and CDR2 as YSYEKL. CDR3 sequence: CASSVPGFNYGYTF. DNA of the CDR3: TGCGCCAGCAGCGTGCCAGGGTTTAACTATGGCTACACCTTC.

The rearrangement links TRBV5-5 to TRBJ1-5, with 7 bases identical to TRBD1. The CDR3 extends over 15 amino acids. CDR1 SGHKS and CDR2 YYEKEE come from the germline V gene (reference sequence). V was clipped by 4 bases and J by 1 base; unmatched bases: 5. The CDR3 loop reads CASSPLGQSNQPQHF. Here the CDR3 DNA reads TGTGCCAGCAGCCCCTTGGGACAGAGCAATCAGCCCCAGCATTTT.

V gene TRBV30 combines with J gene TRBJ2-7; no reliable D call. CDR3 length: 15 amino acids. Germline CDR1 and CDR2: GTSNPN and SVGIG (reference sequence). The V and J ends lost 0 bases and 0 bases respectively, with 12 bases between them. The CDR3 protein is CAWSVRWGYSYEQYF. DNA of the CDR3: TGTGCCTGGAGTGTGCGATGGGGATACTCCTACGAGCAGTACTTC.

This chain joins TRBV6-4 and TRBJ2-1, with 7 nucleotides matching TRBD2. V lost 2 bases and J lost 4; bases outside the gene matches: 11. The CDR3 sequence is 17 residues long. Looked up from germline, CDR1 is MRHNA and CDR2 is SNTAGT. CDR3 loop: CASSDGASGERYNEQFF. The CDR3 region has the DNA TGTGCCAGCAGTGACGGGGCTAGCGGAGAACGATACAATGAGCAGTTCTTC.

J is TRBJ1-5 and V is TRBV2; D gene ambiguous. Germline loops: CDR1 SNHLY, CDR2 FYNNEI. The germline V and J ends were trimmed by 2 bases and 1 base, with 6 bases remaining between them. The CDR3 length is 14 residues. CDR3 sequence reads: CASSETESNQPQHF. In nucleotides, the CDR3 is TGTGCCAGCAGTGAAACAGAGAGCAATCAGCCCCAGCATTTT.

This CDR3 is CSVEQVGEQYF. The DNA of the CDR3 is TGCAGCGTTGAACAGGTTGGCGAGCAGTACTTC. This chain connects TRBV29-1 to TRBJ2-7; D gene unclear. The V end lost 2 bases, the J end lost 6 bases, and 8 bases lay between the germline ends. CDR3 length: 11 residues. Germline V gene data show CDR1 as SQVTM and CDR2 as ANQGSEA.

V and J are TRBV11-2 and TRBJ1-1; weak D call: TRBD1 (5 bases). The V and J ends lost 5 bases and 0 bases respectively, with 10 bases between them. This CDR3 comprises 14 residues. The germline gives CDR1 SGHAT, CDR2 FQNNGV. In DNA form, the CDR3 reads TGTGCCAGCAGCAGACAGACAGTGAACACTGAAGCTTTCTTT. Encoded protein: CASSRQTVNTEAFF.

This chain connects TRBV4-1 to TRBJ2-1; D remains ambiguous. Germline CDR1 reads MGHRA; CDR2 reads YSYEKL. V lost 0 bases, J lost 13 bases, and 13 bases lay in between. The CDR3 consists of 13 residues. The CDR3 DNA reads TGCGCCAGCAGCCAAGATGAACAAACAACTCAGTTCTTC. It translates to CASSQDEQTTQFF.

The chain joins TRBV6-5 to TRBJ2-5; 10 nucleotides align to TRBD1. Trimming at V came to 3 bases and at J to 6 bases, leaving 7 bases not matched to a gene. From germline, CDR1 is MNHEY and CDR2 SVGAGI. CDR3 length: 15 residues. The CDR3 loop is CASSYAGTGEKTQYF. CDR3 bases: TGTGCCAGCAGTTATGCCGGGACAGGGGAAAAGACCCAGTACTTC.

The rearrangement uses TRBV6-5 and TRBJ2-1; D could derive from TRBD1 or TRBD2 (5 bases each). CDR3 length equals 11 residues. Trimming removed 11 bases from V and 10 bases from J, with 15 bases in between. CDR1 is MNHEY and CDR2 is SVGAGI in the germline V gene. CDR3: CAGNPGTEQFF. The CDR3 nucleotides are TGTGCCGGCAATCCGGGGACCGAGCAGTTCTTC.

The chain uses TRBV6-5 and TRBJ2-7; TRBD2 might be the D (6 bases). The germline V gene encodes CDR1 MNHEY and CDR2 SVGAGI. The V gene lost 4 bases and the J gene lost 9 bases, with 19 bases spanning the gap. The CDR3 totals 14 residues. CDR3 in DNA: TGTGCCAGCAGTTCCCCTAGCCGGGGGTTAAGGCAGTACTTC. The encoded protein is CASSSPSRGLRQYF.

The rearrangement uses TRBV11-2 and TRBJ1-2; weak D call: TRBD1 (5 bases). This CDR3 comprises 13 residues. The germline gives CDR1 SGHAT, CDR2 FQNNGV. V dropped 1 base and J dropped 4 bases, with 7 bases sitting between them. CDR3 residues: CASSLAGGYGYTF. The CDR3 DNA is TGTGCCAGCAGCTTAGCGGGGGGCTATGGCTACACCTTC. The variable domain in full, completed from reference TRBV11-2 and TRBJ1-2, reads EAGVAQSPRYKIIEKRQSVAFWCNPISGHATLYWYQQILGQGPKLLIQFQNNGVVDDSQLPKDRFSAERLKGVDSTLKIQPAKLEDSAVYLCASSLAGGYGYTFGSGTRLTVV.

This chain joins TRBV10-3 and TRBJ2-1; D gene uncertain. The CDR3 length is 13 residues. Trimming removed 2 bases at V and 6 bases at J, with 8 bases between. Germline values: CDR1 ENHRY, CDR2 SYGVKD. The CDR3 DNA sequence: TGTGCCATCAGTGAGACGGTGGGCAATGAGCAGTTCTTC. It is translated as CAISETVGNEQFF.